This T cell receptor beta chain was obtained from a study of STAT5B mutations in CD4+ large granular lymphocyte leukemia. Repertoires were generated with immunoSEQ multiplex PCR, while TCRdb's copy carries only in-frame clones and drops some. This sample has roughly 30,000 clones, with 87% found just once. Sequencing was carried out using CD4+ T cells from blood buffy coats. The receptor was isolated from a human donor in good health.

CDR3 sequence reads: CASSLGAGQQETQYF. Written as DNA, the CDR3 is TGTGCCAGCAGCTTGGGAGCGGGGCAACAAGAGACCCAGTACTTC. V and J are TRBV5-4 and TRBJ2-5, with 7 bases identical to TRBD2. The CDR3 consists of 15 residues. Germline V gene data show CDR1 as SGHNT and CDR2 as YYREEE (reference sequence). The V and J ends lost 0 bases and 2 bases, in that order; junction bases with no gene match: 4.